Listed below are T cell receptor beta chains from one sample, sequenced in a study of Tregs in tolerant kidney transplant recipients. Assay used: immunoSEQ multiplex PCR; TCRdb lists only in-frame clones, some missing. The sample lists 85,000 to 95,000 clones, 90% to 95% occurring once. Sequenced input: CD8+ T cells from blood. These receptors came from a human donor in good health. Both conserved end residues are part of each CDR3. A D gene is named only where the DNA matches it firmly. Clone sizes are given selectively: once, few, many, or a class where the clone is expanded.

D	size	J	V	DNA	CDR3
TRBD1	.	TRBJ2-6	TRBV10-3	TGTGCCATCAGTGAATTTACAGGGGGAAGCTCTGGGGCCAACGTCCTGACTTTC	CAISEFTGGSSGANVLTF
.	.	TRBJ2-7	TRBV7-9	TGTGCCAGCAGCCACGCCACGTCGACAGCCTACGAGCAGTACTTC	CASSHATSTAYEQYF
TRBD1	.	TRBJ2-7	TRBV5-6	TGTGCCAGCAGCTTGTTGCAGGGGGCTAACGAGCAGTACTTC	CASSLLQGANEQYF
TRBD2	few	TRBJ2-7	TRBV2	TGTGCCAGCAGTGAAGGTAGCGGGGAGATCTACGAGCAGTACTTC	CASSEGSGEIYEQYF
TRBD2	.	TRBJ2-1	TRBV7-9	TGTGCCAGCAGTGCCCGTAGCGGGGGCCCTAGCTCCTACAATGAGCAGTTCTTC	CASSARSGGPSSYNEQFF
.	.	TRBJ1-1	TRBV6-1	TGTGCCAGCAGTGATACAGGGCGAGCTTTCTTT	CASSDTGRAFF
.	.	TRBJ1-2	TRBV15	TGTGCCACCAGCAGAGTGAAGAACGACGACTATGGCTACACCTTC	CATSRVKNDDYGYTF
TRBD1	few	TRBJ2-7	TRBV2	TGTGCCAGCAGTGAAGGACAGGGGGTTTCCTACGAGCAGTACTTC	CASSEGQGVSYEQYF
.	once	TRBJ2-7	TRBV7-2	TGTGCCAGCAGCACACACGACAGAGACGAGCAGTACTTC	CASSTHDRDEQYF
TRBD1	.	TRBJ2-7	TRBV18	TGTGCCAGCTCACCACGAGACAGGGGGCACTACGAGCAGTACTTC	CASSPRDRGHYEQYF
TRBD1	.	TRBJ1-4	TRBV7-6	TGTGCCAGCAGCTTAGCGGGGGGGACAGGAGGGCCTAATGAAAAACTGTTTTTT	CASSLAGGTGGPNEKLFF
.	.	TRBJ1-4	TRBV2	TGTGCCAGCAGTGACGTAGGTGAAAAACTGTTTTTT	CASSDVGEKLFF
.	.	TRBJ1-1	TRBV9	TGTGCCAGCAGCGTAGGAGGGGGGTACGGTGAAGCTTTCTTT	CASSVGGGYGEAFF
.	once	TRBJ2-2	TRBV13	TGTGCCAGCAGCTTGTATGACACCGGGGAGCTGTTTTTT	CASSLYDTGELFF
.	.	TRBJ2-7	TRBV30	TGTGCCTGGAACCCTCATGGTGGCGAGCAGTACTTC	CAWNPHGGEQYF
.	.	TRBJ1-1	TRBV9	TGTGCCAGCAGCGTAGGTGGGGGAACCACTGAAGCTTTCTTT	CASSVGGGTTEAFF
.	.	TRBJ2-7	TRBV29-1	TGCAGCGTTAGTTCAGGGGCCTACGAGCAGTACTTC	CSVSSGAYEQYF
TRBD1	.	TRBJ2-5	TRBV5-4	TGTGCCAGCAGCTTCACCGGGACAGGGGGCTTAGAGACCCAGTACTTC	CASSFTGTGGLETQYF
.	once	TRBJ1-1	TRBV23-1	TGCGCCAGCAGTCAGCAAGAGGACACTGAAGCTTTCTTT	CASSQQEDTEAFF
.	.	TRBJ2-2	TRBV5-1	TGCGCCAGCAGCCCCGTCTGGGAAAACACCGGGGAGCTGTTTTTT	CASSPVWENTGELFF
.	.	TRBJ1-1	TRBV30	TGTGCCTGGAGTCTTATGAACACTGAAGCTTTCTTT	CAWSLMNTEAFF
TRBD1	.	TRBJ2-1	TRBV13	TGTGCCAGCAGCTGGGGGACAGGGTCGGATGAGCAGTTCTTC	CASSWGTGSDEQFF
.	.	TRBJ1-3	TRBV12-5	TGTGCTAGTGGTTTGGACTACCGGGACACGGGAAACACCATATATTTT	CASGLDYRDTGNTIYF
.	.	TRBJ2-2	TRBV7-2	TGTGCCAGCAATCCGTGGAACGGGGAGCTGTTTTTT	CASNPWNGELFF
.	.	TRBJ1-2	TRBV30	TGTGCCTGGAGTTACAGCACCTCTGGCGTCTACACCTTC	CAWSYSTSGVYTF
TRBD2	.	TRBJ2-7	TRBV27	TGTGCCAGCAGTTCGGGAGGACACTACGAGCAGTACTTC	CASSSGGHYEQYF
TRBD2	.	TRBJ2-3	TRBV7-8	TGTGCCAGCAGCGCGGGACTAGCGGGGGCAAGCACAGATACGCAGTATTTT	CASSAGLAGASTDTQYF
.	.	TRBJ2-1	TRBV12-5	TGTGCTAGTGGTTTAGAAGGCGCATACAATGAGCAGTTCTTC	CASGLEGAYNEQFF
.	.	TRBJ2-3	TRBV27	TGTGCCAGCAGTTTGGGGGGGCGCGTCACAGATACGCAGTATTTT	CASSLGGRVTDTQYF
.	.	TRBJ2-7	TRBV27	TGTGCCAGCAGTCCACCCAATGTCTACGAGCAGTACTTC	CASSPPNVYEQYF
.	.	TRBJ2-3	TRBV27	TGTGCCAGCAGCCCTACCACAGATACGCAGTATTTT	CASSPTTDTQYF
.	.	TRBJ1-4	TRBV5-1	TGCGCCAGCAGCTTAGGTACCGGGGTTCATGAAAAACTGTTTTTT	CASSLGTGVHEKLFF
TRBD1	.	TRBJ2-2	TRBV4-2	TGTGCCAGCAGCCACGCCATCTCAGGGGGCGTTGGGACCGGGGAGCTGTTTTTT	CASSHAISGGVGTGELFF
TRBD2	.	TRBJ2-1	TRBV5-1	TGCGCCAGCAGCTTGGTTCCTAGCGGGAGCAATGAGCAGTTCTTC	CASSLVPSGSNEQFF
.	few	TRBJ2-5	TRBV4-1	TGCGCCAGCAGCCACTCAATGAGGGAGGCGGGTCCGGAGACCCAGTACTTC	CASSHSMREAGPETQYF